This TCR beta chain was recorded in a study of blood T cell repertoires in COVID-19. For the study at large: PBMCs, B-cell-depleted T cells, or T cells were the source of the cDNA or gDNA that made up the material.

The method was immunoSEQ multiplex PCR; TCRdb's version includes in-frame clones alone and lacks a portion of them. This sample has about 59,000 clones, with around 85% found just once. Trimming at V came to 4 bases and at J to 5 bases, leaving 13 bases not matched to a gene. This CDR3 comprises 16 residues. CDR1 and CDR2 from the germline V gene are KGHSH and LQKENI. This receptor was obtained from a human donor in a cohort sampled during active COVID-19. The chain employs TRBV18 and TRBJ2-7, with 8 bases identical to TRBD1. The sample taken for sequencing was peripheral blood. As DNA, the CDR3 is TGTGCCAGCTCACGTACTATTGGACAGGGCGGTAACGAGCAGTACTTC. Its translation: CASSRTIGQGGNEQYF. The complete variable domain, with remaining parts taken from reference TRBV18 and TRBJ2-7, reads NAGVMQNPRHLVRRRGQEARLRCSPMKGHSHVYWYRQLPEEGLKFMVYLQKENIIDESGMPKERFSAEFPKEGPSILRIQQVVRGDSAAYFCASSRTIGQGGNEQYFGPGTRLTVT.